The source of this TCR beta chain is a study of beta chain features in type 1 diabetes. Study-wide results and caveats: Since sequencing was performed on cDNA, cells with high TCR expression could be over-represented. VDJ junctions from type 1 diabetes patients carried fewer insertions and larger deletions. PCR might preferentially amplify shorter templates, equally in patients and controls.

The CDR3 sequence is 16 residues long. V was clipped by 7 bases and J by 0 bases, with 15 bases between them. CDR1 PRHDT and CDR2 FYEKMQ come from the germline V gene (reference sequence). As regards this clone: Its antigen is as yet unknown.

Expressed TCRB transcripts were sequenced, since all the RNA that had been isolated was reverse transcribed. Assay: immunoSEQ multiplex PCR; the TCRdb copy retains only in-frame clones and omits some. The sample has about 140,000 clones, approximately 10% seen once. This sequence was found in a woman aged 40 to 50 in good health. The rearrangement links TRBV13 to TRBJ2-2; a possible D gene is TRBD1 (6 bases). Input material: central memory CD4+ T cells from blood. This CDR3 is CASKIEGDANTGELFF. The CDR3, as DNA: TGTGCCAGCAAAATAGAGGGGGACGCGAACACCGGGGAGCTGTTTTTT. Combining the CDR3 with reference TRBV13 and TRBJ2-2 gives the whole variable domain AAGVIQSPRHLIKEKRETATLKCYPIPRHDTVYWYQQGPGQDPQFLISFYEKMQSDKGSIPDRFSAQQFSDYHSELNMSSLELGDSALYFCASKIEGDANTGELFFGEGSRLTVL.